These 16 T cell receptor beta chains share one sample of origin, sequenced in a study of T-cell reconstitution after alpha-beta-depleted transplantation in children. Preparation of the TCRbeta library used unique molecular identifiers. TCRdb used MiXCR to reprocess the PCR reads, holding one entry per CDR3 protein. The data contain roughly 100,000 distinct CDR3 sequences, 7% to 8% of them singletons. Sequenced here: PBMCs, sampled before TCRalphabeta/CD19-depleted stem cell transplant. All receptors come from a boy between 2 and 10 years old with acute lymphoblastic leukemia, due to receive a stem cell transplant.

The CDR3 region is CASSSDPGSNQPQHF. DNA of the CDR3: TGTGCCAGCAGTTCGGACCCGGGAAGCAATCAGCCCCAGCATTTT. V and J are TRBV5-4 and TRBJ1-5, with D uncertain. V lost 5 bases to trimming and J lost 1 base, with 13 bases between them. This CDR3 is built from 15 residues. Looked up from germline, CDR1 is SGHNT and CDR2 is YYREEE (reference sequence). The full variable domain, in which reference TRBV5-4 and TRBJ1-5 provide the parts outside the CDR3, is ETGVTQSPTHLIKTRGQQVTLRCSSQSGHNTVSWYQQALGQGPQFIFQYYREEENGRGNFPPRFSGLQFPNYSSELNVNALELDDSALYLCASSSDPGSNQPQHFGDGTRLSIL.

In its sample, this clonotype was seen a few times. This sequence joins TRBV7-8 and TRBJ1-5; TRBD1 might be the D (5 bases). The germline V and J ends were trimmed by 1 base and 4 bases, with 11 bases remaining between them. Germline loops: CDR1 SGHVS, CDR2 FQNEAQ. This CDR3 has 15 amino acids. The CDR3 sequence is CASSLEWGTNQPQHF. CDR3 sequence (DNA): TGTGCCAGCAGCTTAGAATGGGGGACGAATCAGCCCCAGCATTTT. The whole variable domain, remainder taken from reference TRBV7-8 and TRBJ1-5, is GAGVSQSPRYKVAKRGQDVALRCDPISGHVSLFWYQQALGQGPEFLTYFQNEAQLDKSGLPSDRFFAERPEGSVSTLKIQRTQQEDSAVYLCASSLEWGTNQPQHFGDGTRLSIL.

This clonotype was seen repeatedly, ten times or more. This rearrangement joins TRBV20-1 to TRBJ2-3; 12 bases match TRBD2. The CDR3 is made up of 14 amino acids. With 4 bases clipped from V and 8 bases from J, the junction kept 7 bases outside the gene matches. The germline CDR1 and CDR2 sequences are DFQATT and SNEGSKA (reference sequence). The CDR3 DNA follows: TGCAGTGCTACCGGGACTAGCGGGTTAGGTACGCAGTATTTT. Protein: CSATGTSGLGTQYF.

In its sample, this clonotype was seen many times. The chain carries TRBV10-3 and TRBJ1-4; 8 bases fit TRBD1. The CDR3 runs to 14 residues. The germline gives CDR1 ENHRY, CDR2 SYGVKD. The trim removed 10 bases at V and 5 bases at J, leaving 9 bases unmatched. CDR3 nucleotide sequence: TGTGCCACCCACAGGGGGGGCCAGAATGAAAAACTGTTTTTT. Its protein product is CATHRGGQNEKLFF.

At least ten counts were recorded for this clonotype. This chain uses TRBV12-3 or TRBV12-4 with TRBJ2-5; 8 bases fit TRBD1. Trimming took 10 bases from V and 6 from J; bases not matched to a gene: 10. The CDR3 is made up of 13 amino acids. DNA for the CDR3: TGTGCCACAACATCGACAGGGGAAAAGACCCAGTACTTC. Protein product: CATTSTGEKTQYF.

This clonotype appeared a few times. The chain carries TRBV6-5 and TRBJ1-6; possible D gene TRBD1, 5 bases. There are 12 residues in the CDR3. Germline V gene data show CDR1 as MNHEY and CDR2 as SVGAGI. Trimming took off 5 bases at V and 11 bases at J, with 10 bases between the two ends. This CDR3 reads CASSRRGAPLHF. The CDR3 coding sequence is TGTGCCAGCAGTCGGAGGGGCGCACCCCTCCACTTT.

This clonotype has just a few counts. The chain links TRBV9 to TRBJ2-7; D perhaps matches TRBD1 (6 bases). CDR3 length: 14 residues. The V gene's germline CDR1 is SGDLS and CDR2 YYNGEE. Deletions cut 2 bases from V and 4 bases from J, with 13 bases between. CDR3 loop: CASSVGDIRYEQYF. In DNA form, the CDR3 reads TGTGCCAGCAGCGTGGGGGACATTCGATACGAGCAGTACTTC. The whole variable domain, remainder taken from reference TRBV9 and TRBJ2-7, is DSGVTQTPKHLITATGQRVTLRCSPRSGDLSVYWYQQSLDQGLQFLIQYYNGEERAKGNILERFSAQQFPDLHSELNLSSLELGDSALYFCASSVGDIRYEQYFGPGTRLTVT.

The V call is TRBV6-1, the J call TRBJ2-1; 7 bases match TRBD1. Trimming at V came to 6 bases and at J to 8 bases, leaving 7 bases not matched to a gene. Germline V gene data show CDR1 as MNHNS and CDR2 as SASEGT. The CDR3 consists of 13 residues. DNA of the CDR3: TGTGCCAGCAGAAGCACAGGGGTCGATGAGCAGTTCTTC. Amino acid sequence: CASRSTGVDEQFF.

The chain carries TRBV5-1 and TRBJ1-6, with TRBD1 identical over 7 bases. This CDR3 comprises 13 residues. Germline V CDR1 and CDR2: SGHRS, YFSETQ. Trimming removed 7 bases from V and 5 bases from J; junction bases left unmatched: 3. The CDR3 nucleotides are TGCGCCAGCGGGGACAGCGATAATTCACCCCTCCACTTT. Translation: CASGDSDNSPLHF.

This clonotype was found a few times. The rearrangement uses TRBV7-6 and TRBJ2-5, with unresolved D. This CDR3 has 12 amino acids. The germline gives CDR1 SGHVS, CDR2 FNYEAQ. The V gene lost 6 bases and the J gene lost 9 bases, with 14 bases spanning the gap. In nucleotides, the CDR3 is TGTGCCAGCAGATCGAGTTGGGCGGCCCAGTACTTC. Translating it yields CASRSSWAAQYF.

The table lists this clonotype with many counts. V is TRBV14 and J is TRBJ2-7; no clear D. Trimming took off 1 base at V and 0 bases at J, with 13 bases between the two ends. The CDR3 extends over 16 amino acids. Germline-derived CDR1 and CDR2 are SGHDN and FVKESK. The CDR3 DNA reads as TGTGCCAGCAGCCAAGGGGTGACTCGGGCCTCCTACGAGCAGTACTTC. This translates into CASSQGVTRASYEQYF. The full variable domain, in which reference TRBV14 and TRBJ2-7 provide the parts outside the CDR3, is EAGVTQFPSHSVIEKGQTVTLRCDPISGHDNLYWYRRVMGKEIKFLLHFVKESKQDESGMPNNRFLAERTGGTYSTLKVQPAELEDSGVYFCASSQGVTRASYEQYFGPGTRLTVT.

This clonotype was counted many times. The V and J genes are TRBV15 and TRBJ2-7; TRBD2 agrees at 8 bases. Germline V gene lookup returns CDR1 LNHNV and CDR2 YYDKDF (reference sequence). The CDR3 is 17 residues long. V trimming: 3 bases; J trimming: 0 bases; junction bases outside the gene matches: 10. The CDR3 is CATSRNPSLAGSYEQYF. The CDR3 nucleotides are TGTGCCACCAGCAGGAACCCCTCCCTAGCGGGCTCCTACGAGCAGTACTTC.

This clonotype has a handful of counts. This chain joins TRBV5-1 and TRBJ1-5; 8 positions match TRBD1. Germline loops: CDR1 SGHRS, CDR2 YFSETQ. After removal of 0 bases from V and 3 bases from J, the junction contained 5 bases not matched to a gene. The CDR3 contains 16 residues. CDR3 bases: TGCGCCAGCAGCTTGGGACCGGGACAGGACAATCAGCCCCAGCATTTT. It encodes CASSLGPGQDNQPQHF.

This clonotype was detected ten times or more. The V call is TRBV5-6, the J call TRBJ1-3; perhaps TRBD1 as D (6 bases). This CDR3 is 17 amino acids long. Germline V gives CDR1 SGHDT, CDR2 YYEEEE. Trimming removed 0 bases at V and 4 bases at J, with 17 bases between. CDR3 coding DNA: TGTGCCAGCAGCTTGGAGGCCCTGGGGGCGCGGGGAAACACCATATATTTT. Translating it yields CASSLEALGARGNTIYF.

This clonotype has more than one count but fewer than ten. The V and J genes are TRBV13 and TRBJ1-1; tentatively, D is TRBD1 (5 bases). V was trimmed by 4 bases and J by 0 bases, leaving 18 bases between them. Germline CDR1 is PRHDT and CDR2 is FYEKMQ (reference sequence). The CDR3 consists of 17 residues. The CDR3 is CASSSSYGRQMNTEAFF. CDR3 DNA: TGTGCCAGCAGCTCAAGTTATGGGAGACAGATGAACACTGAAGCTTTCTTT.

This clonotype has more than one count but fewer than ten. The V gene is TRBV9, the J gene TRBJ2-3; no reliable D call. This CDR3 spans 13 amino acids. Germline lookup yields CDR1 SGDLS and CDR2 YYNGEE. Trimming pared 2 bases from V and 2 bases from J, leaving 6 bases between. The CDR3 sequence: CASSVSSTDTQYF. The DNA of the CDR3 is TGTGCCAGCAGCGTGTCTTCCACAGATACGCAGTATTTT.